These 17 T cell receptor beta chains came from one sample sequenced in a study of graft-versus-host responses after intestinal transplantation. Method: immunoSEQ multiplex PCR; TCRdb's copy keeps in-frame clones and lacks some. The sample lists roughly 23,000 clones; approximately 91% were seen once. Material: PBMCs, obtained 39 days after intestinal transplant. The receptors derive from a human patient who received an intestinal transplant, so some T cells may come from the graft donor.

The chain couples TRBV10-3 to TRBJ1-2; 9 bases fit TRBD1. Trimming took 1 base from V and 4 from J; bases not matched to a gene: 10. This CDR3 comprises 17 residues. Per germline, CDR1 ENHRY and CDR2 SYGVKD. CDR3 in amino acids: CAISEWDRDVPFYGYTF. The DNA for the CDR3 is TGTGCCATCAGTGAGTGGGACAGGGATGTCCCTTTCTATGGCTACACCTTC.

This clone is a singleton in its sample. The chain recombines TRBV7-9 with TRBJ2-7; the D call may be TRBD1 or TRBD2 (5 bases each). Germline values: CDR1 SEHNR, CDR2 FQNEAQ (reference sequence). The V end was cut by 5 bases, the J end by 3 bases, with 17 bases between. This CDR3 has 15 residues. The CDR3 loop reads CASSVTGARVYEQYF. Here the CDR3 DNA reads TGTGCCAGCAGCGTGACCGGGGCCCGGGTCTACGAGCAGTACTTC.

The gene calls are TRBV30 and TRBJ2-7, with D possibly TRBD1 on 7 matching bases. Germline-derived CDR1 and CDR2 are GTSNPN and SVGIG (reference sequence). The length of the CDR3 is 14 residues. V dropped 3 bases and J dropped 8 bases, with 20 bases sitting between them. For the CDR3, the DNA is TGTGCCTGGAGCCGGGGCGGGACAGTTTCGAAGCAGTACTTC. Protein sequence: CAWSRGGTVSKQYF. The entire variable domain, with the rest obtained from reference TRBV30 and TRBJ2-7, is as follows: SQTIHQWPATLVQPVGSPLSLECTVEGTSNPNLYWYRQAAGRGLQLLFYSVGIGQISSEVPQNLSASRPQDRQFILSSKKLLLSDSGFYLCAWSRGGTVSKQYFGPGTRLTVT.

The chain employs TRBV28 and TRBJ2-5; 14 positions match TRBD2. The J call may be wrong; the DNA end is better matched by TRBJ2-7. The CDR3 has 16 amino acids. Germline assignment: CDR1 MDHEN and CDR2 SYDVKM. The CDR3 reads CASIGLAGGPPNEQYF. Written as DNA, the CDR3 is TGTGCCAGCATCGGACTAGCGGGAGGTCCACCTAACGAGCAGTACTTC.

V is TRBV7-2 and J is TRBJ2-5, with 8 bases matching TRBD2. The germline gives CDR1 SGHTA, CDR2 FQGNSA. This CDR3 region has 16 residues. V dropped 5 bases and J dropped 5; count of bases not matched to a gene: 13. The CDR3 region is CASSAGFAGGWETQYF. The CDR3, as DNA: TGTGCCAGCAGCGCCGGGTTTGCGGGAGGATGGGAGACCCAGTACTTC.

The CDR3, as DNA: TGTGCCAGCAGGCCCTGTCTCTCTTCGGTTAACACTGAAGCTTTCTTT. Protein sequence: CASRPCLSSVNTEAFF. The J gene is TRBJ1-1, the V gene TRBV6-4; D is unresolved. The CDR3 is 16 residues long. V lost 6 bases and J lost 2, with 19 bases in between. In germline, CDR1 is MRHNA, CDR2 SNTAGT.

The rearrangement uses TRBV28 and TRBJ2-1; 12 nucleotides match TRBD2. The CDR3 contains 18 residues. Unmatched junction bases numbered 5, after V lost 2 bases and J lost 0 bases. Germline V gene sequence: CDR1 MDHEN, CDR2 SYDVKM. The CDR3 loop reads CASSLGLAGGPSYNEQFF. In DNA form, the CDR3 reads TGTGCCAGCAGTTTAGGGCTAGCGGGAGGGCCCTCCTACAATGAGCAGTTCTTC. Combining the CDR3 with reference TRBV28 and TRBJ2-1 gives the whole variable domain DVKVTQSSRYLVKRTGEKVFLECVQDMDHENMFWYRQDPGLGLRLIYFSYDVKMKEKGDIPEGYSVSREKKERFSLILESASTNQTSMYLCASSLGLAGGPSYNEQFFGPGTRLTVL.

The chain combines TRBV7-9 with TRBJ2-1, with 11 bases fitting TRBD2. The CDR3 is 16 residues long. The germline V gene encodes CDR1 SEHNR and CDR2 FQNEAQ (reference sequence). V lost 1 base and J lost 4; bases outside the gene matches: 3. Written as DNA, the CDR3 is TGTGCCAGCAGCTTAGAGGGACTAGCGGCTTACAATGAGCAGTTCTTC. Its translation: CASSLEGLAAYNEQFF.

The chain joins TRBV27 to TRBJ2-1; 9 nucleotides match TRBD2. The CDR3 is made up of 15 amino acids. In germline, CDR1 is MNHEY, CDR2 SMNVEV (reference sequence). With 3 bases clipped from V and 8 bases from J, the junction kept 8 bases outside the gene matches. CDR3 sequence reads: CASSLSLAGLDEQFF. The CDR3 DNA reads as TGTGCCAGCAGTTTGTCTCTAGCGGGACTCGATGAGCAGTTCTTC.

The chain couples TRBV10-2 to TRBJ1-1, with TRBD1 as a possible D gene (5 bases). The CDR3 has 14 residues. Germline V CDR1 and CDR2: WSHSY, SAAADI. V lost 2 bases and J lost 5, with 12 bases in between. DNA for the CDR3: TGCGCCAGCAGTGAGACAGGATGGGAGACTGAAGCTTTCTTT. Residues: CASSETGWETEAFF.

This rearrangement joins TRBV20-1 to TRBJ1-2; tentative D call: TRBD1 (5 bases). This CDR3 region has 9 residues. Trimming removed 3 bases from V and 12 bases from J, with 8 bases in between. Germline V lookup: CDR1 DFQATT, CDR2 SNEGSKA (reference sequence). CDR3: CSASRGDTF. The CDR3 nucleotides read TGCAGTGCTAGTCGGGGGGACACCTTC.

The V and J genes are TRBV6-5 and TRBJ2-1, with 9 bases identical to TRBD1. The CDR3 is 14 residues long. Germline V gives CDR1 MNHEY, CDR2 SVGAGI. The ends lost 6 bases at V and 4 bases at J; junction bases unmatched: 4. CDR3 nucleotides: TGTGCCAGCAGCCGGGACAGGGTGTACAATGAGCAGTTCTTC. Residues: CASSRDRVYNEQFF.

The chain uses TRBV29-1 and TRBJ1-4, with TRBD1 identical over 9 bases. This CDR3 contains 12 residues. The junction had 4 bases not matched to a gene; V was cut back by 4 bases and J by 10 bases. Germline V gene lookup returns CDR1 SQVTM and CDR2 ANQGSEA. The CDR3: CSVGTGDGKLFF. DNA for the CDR3: TGCAGCGTTGGGACAGGGGATGGAAAACTGTTTTTT.

This clone was detected only once. The CDR3 nucleotides are TGTGCCAGCAGTCTCTACCGGACTACCATCAATGAGCAGTTCTTC. It is translated as CASSLYRTTINEQFF. This chain connects TRBV28 to TRBJ2-1; perhaps TRBD2 as D (6 bases). Germline CDR1 is MDHEN and CDR2 is SYDVKM. V was pared by 5 bases and J by 6 bases, with 17 bases between. This CDR3 contains 15 residues.

This chain joins TRBV5-5 and TRBJ2-4, with D tentatively TRBD1 (5 bases). Between the trimmed V and J ends, which lost 1 base and 1 base, there was a span of 12 bases. Germline V CDR1 and CDR2: SGHKS, YYEKEE (reference sequence). This CDR3 is 16 amino acids long. The chain's CDR3 is CASSLLDTPAKNIQYF. CDR3 sequence (DNA): TGTGCCAGCAGCTTGTTGGACACCCCGGCCAAAAACATTCAGTACTTC.

CDR3 protein: CASRPGLAVSNEQFF. The DNA of the CDR3 is TGCGCCAGCCGGCCCGGACTAGCGGTTTCCAATGAGCAGTTCTTC. J is TRBJ2-1 and V is TRBV5-1, with 10 nucleotides matching TRBD2. CDR1 SGHRS and CDR2 YFSETQ come from the germline V gene. J lost 6 bases, V lost 7 bases, and 10 bases had no gene match. This CDR3 has 15 amino acids.

The genes are TRBV9 and TRBJ1-1, with 7 nucleotides matching TRBD1. Trimming took 0 bases from V and 5 from J; bases not matched to a gene: 1. From germline, CDR1 is SGDLS and CDR2 YYNGEE. This CDR3 region has 13 residues. CDR3 coding DNA: TGTGCCAGCAGCGTAGTGACAGGGACTGAAGCTTTCTTT. Protein: CASSVVTGTEAFF.